This T cell receptor (beta chain) was documented in a study of T cell responses to AZD1222 COVID-19 vaccine. Overall study context: Researchers grouped second doses given at about 4 or about 12 weeks into one pool.

Only in-frame clones appear in the TCRdb table, and some are missing; sequencing was by immunoSEQ multiplex PCR. Among roughly 100,000 clones listed, 85% to 90% were seen once. This sequence was found in an adult in good health. The sample in question was peripheral blood, obtained on day 0 of AZD1222 vaccination.

This CDR3 is CSVGLTQNTQYF. The DNA for the CDR3 is TGCAGCGTTGGCCTCACCCAAAATACGCAGTATTTT. The genes are TRBV29-1 and TRBJ2-3; no clear D gene. V dropped 4 bases and J dropped 7 bases, with 12 bases sitting between them. This CDR3 contains 12 residues. From germline, CDR1 is SQVTM and CDR2 ANQGSEA.